The clone carrying this T cell receptor beta chain came up once. Sequenced by immunoSEQ multiplex PCR; TCRdb stores in-frame clones only, minus some. The sample lists about 76,000 clones; roughly 86% were seen once. The record originates from a study of blood T cell repertoires in COVID-19. V was clipped by 0 bases and J by 3 bases, with 16 bases between them. Germline CDR1 is SGHKS and CDR2 is YYEKEE (reference sequence). CDR3 length: 16 residues. Sequenced sample: peripheral blood. The receptor was derived from a human donor in a cohort sampled during active COVID-19. The rearrangement links TRBV5-5 to TRBJ2-7; maybe TRBD2 (6 bases). The CDR3 DNA reads TGTGCCAGCAGCTTGGGGACGGGGGATCTAGGCTACGAGCAGTACTTC. Amino acids: CASSLGTGDLGYEQYF. Full variable domain (outside the CDR3, taken from reference TRBV5-5 and TRBJ2-7): DAGVTQSPTHLIKTRGQQVTLRCSPISGHKSVSWYQQVLGQGPQFIFQYYEKEERGRGNFPDRFSARQFPNYSSELNVNALLLGDSALYLCASSLGTGDLGYEQYFGPGTRLTVT.